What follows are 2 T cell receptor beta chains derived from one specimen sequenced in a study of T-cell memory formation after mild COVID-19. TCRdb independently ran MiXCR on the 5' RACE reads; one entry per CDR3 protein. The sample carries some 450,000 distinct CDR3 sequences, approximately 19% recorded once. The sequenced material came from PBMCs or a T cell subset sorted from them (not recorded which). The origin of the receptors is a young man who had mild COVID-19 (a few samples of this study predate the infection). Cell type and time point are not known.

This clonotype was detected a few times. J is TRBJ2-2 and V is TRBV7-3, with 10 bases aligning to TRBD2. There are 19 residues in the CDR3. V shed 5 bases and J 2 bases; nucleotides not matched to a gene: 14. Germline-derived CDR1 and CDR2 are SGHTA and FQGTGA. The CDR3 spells CASSLYSLAGARNTGELFF. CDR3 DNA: TGTGCCAGCAGCCTCTACTCTCTAGCGGGGGCCAGAAACACCGGGGAGCTGTTTTTT. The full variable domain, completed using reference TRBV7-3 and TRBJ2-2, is GAGVSQTPSNKVTEKGKYVELRCDPISGHTALYWYRQSLGQGPEFLIYFQGTGAADDSGLPNDRFFAVRPEGSVSTLKIQRTERGDSAVYLCASSLYSLAGARNTGELFFGEGSRLTVL.

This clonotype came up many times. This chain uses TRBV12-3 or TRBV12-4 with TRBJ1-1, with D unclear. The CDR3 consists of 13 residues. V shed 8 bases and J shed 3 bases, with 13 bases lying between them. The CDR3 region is CASGVAEHTEAFF. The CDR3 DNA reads TGTGCCAGCGGGGTGGCAGAGCACACTGAAGCTTTCTTT.